This T cell receptor (beta chain) was identified in a study of cytomegalovirus exposure and HLA in healthy donors. About the study: In terms of ancestry, the Caucasian-associated cluster contained 80% to 90% of the approximately 420 genotyped donors.

A multiplex PCR was run with 60 Vbeta primers and 13 Jbeta primers. Method: immunoSEQ multiplex PCR; TCRdb's copy keeps in-frame clones and lacks some. The top ten hold around 12% of the sample, which has 90,000 to 150,000 clones, about 78% seen once. A few counts support this clone. V dropped 7 bases and J dropped 3 bases, with 12 bases sitting between them. The CDR3 is 13 residues long. Germline CDR1 is LNHDA and CDR2 is SQIVND (reference sequence). This chain connects TRBV19 to TRBJ1-1; no firm D call. This receptor was identified in a woman in her forties in good health and CMV-seropositive. Sequencing was carried out using PBMCs. CDR3: CASTSGVYTEAFF. The CDR3 region has the DNA TGTGCCAGTACTTCCGGGGTTTACACTGAAGCTTTCTTT.